This TCR beta chain was sequenced in a study of blood T cells in healthy people across ages. The V gene lost 4 bases and the J gene lost 2 bases, with 12 bases spanning the gap. The CDR3 has 14 residues. Germline V gives CDR1 MNHEY, CDR2 SMNVEV (reference sequence). This clonotype has a handful of counts. Next came a second PCR, run for roughly 6 to 11 cycles, which used a sample-barcoded 5' primer along with a J-beta primer mix. MiXCR, run by TCRdb on the 5' RACE reads, gives a single entry per CDR3 protein. The sample has about 1,400,000 distinct CDR3 sequences; around 59% are singletons. The receptor's source is a man between 18 and 29 years old in good health. The chain has TRBV27 and TRBJ2-7; perhaps TRBD2 as D (6 bases). The sample comprised blood. CDR3 loop: CASSSRTNAYEQYF. As DNA, the CDR3 is TGTGCCAGCAGTTCCCGGACTAATGCCTACGAGCAGTACTTC.